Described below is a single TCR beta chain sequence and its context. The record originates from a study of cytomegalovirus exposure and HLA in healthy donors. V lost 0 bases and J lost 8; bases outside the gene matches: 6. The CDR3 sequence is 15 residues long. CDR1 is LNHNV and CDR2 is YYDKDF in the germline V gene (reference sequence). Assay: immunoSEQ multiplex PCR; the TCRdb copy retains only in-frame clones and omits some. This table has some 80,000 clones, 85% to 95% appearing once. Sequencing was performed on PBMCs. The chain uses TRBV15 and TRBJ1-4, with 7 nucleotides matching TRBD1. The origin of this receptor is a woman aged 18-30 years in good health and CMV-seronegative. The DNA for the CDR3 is TGTGCCACCAGCAGAGATGGGGACAGTAGCGAAAAACTGTTTTTT. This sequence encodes CATSRDGDSSEKLFF.